This paragraph covers one T cell receptor (beta chain) sequence. CD4+ cells were split into CD45RA+ naive and CD45RA-negative memory subsets. The entry originates in a study of shared clonotypes between healthy human individuals. Looking at the study overall: Three plates were used per donor for CD4 naive, three for CD4 memory, two for CD8 naive and one for CD8 memory.

Genomic DNA of each subset was evenly split across several immunoSEQ plates. The table came from immunoSEQ multiplex PCR; TCRdb's copy has only in-frame clones and leaves some out. The table records millions of clones, 85% to 95% of them present only once. CDR3 length equals 15 residues. J lost 3 bases, V lost 2 bases, and 4 bases had no gene match. Germline V CDR1 and CDR2: SEHNR, FQNEAQ (reference sequence). Material for sequencing was naive CD4+ T cells from PBMCs. As to subset: CD45RA+ positively selected. This TCR derives from a young man in good health. Some clones in this sample may be carry-over from other donors' samples. The rearrangement joins TRBV7-9 to TRBJ2-7, with 10 bases lining up with TRBD1. CDR3 sequence reads: CASSLLGTGVYEQYF. Here the CDR3 DNA reads TGTGCCAGCAGCTTACTAGGGACAGGGGTCTACGAGCAGTACTTC. Full variable domain (remainder filled in from reference TRBV7-9 and TRBJ2-7): DTGVSQNPRHKITKRGQNVTFRCDPISEHNRLYWYRQTLGQGPEFLTYFQNEAQLEKSRLLSDRFSAERPKGSFSTLEIQRTEQGDSAMYLCASSLLGTGVYEQYFGPGTRLTVT.